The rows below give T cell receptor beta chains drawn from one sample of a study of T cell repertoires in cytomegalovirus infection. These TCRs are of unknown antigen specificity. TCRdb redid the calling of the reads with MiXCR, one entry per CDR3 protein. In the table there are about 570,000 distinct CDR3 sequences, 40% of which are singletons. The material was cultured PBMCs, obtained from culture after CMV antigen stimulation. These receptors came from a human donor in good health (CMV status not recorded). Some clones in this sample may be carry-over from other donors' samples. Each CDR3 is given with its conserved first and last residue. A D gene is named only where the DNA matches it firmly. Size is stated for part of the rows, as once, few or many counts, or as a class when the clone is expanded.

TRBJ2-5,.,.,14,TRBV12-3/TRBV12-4,TGTGCCAGCAGTTTGCCAGACGGCCAAGAGACCCAGTACTTC,CASSLPDGQETQYF
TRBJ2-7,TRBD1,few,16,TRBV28,TGTGCCAGCAGTTTAAGTTCTGGGACAGTATACTACGAGCAGTACTTC,CASSLSSGTVYYEQYF
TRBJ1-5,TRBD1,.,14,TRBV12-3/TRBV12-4,TGTGCCAGCAGTTTCTTACAGGGGAGGCAGCCCCAGCATTTT,CASSFLQGRQPQHF
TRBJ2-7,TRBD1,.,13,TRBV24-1,TGTGCCACCTCGAACAGGGGATCCTACGAGCAGTACTTC,CATSNRGSYEQYF
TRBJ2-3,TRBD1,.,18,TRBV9,TGTGCCAGCAGCGTAGCTACCGAGCCGGGACAGGGAGCGGATACGCAGTATTTT,CASSVATEPGQGADTQYF
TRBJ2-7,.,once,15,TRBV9,TGTGCCAGCAGCGTCACCGGAGGGGCGTCGGACGAGCAGTACTTC,CASSVTGGASDEQYF
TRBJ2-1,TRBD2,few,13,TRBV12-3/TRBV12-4,TGTGCCAGCAGGCCCGGGACTAGGTTTGAGCAGTTCTTC,CASRPGTRFEQFF
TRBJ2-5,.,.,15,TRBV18,TGTGCCAGCTCACCAGGATCGGGGGGCCTTGAGACCCAGTACTTC,CASSPGSGGLETQYF
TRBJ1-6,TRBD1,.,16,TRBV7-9,TGTGCCAGCAGCTTACGGGGAGGACAGGGACGGTCACCCCTCCACTTT,CASSLRGGQGRSPLHF
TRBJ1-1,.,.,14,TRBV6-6,TGTGCCAGCAGTTACGGGATGGAGAACACTGAAGCTTTCTTT,CASSYGMENTEAFF
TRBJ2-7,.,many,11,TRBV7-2,TGTGCCAGCAGCTTAAGGAACGAGCAGTACTTC,CASSLRNEQYF
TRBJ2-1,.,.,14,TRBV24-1,TGTGCCACCAGTGATTTCAACCGAGGCAATGAGCAGTTCTTC,CATSDFNRGNEQFF
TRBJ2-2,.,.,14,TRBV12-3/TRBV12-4,TGTGCCAGCAGTTTCCGGCGGGTCACCGGGGAGCTGTTTTTT,CASSFRRVTGELFF
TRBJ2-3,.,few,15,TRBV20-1,TGCAGTCCACAGGACGGGGGCCTAGGTACAGATACGCAGTATTTT,CSPQDGGLGTDTQYF
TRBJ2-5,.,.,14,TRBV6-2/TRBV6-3,TGTGCCAGCAGTTACGGTGTTTCCTCCGGGACCGAGTACTTC,CASSYGVSSGTEYF
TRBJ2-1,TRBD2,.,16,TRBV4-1,TGCGCCAGCAGTCATTGGACTAGCGGGCACTACAATGAGCAGTTCTTC,CASSHWTSGHYNEQFF
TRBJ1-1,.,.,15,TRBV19,TGTGCCAGTACCTCGGGGTGGCAGTTGAACACTGAAGCTTTCTTT,CASTSGWQLNTEAFF
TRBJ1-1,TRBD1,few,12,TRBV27,TGTGCCAGCAGTCCGACAGGGAGTGAAGCTTTCTTT,CASSPTGSEAFF
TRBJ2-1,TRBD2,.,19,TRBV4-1,TGCGCCAGCAGCCAAGCGGGACTAGCGGGCCTCCCCTCCTACAATGAGCAGTTCTTC,CASSQAGLAGLPSYNEQFF
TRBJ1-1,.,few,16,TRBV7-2,TGTGCCAGCAGCTCCTTTGCCCTGGGTGTGAACACTGAAGCTTTCTTT,CASSSFALGVNTEAFF
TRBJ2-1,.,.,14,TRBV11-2,TGTGCCAGCAGCTTACGGGGTTTGTACAATGAGCAGTTCTTC,CASSLRGLYNEQFF
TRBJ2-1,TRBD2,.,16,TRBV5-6,TGTGCCAGCAGCTTGCAAGGGACTAGCCGTTACAATGAGCAGTTCTTC,CASSLQGTSRYNEQFF
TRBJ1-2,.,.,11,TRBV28,TGTGCCAACCGGGACACCTATGGCTACACCTTC,CANRDTYGYTF
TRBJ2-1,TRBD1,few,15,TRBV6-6,TGTGCCAGCAGTACGACCGGACAGGGGGCTAGTGAGCAGTTCTTC,CASSTTGQGASEQFF
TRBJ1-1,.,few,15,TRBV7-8,TGTGCCAGCAGCTTAGGACAGATGAAGAACACTGAAGCTTTCTTT,CASSLGQMKNTEAFF
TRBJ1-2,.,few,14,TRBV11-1,TGTGCCAGCAGCCAAGAAAATACGGATTATGGCTACACCTTC,CASSQENTDYGYTF
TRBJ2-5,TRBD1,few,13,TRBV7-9,TGTGCCAGCAGCCGAGAGGGGGCGGAGACCCAGTACTTC,CASSREGAETQYF
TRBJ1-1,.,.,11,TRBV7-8,TGTGCCAGCAGCTTAGAGGGCCCGGCTTTCTTT,CASSLEGPAFF
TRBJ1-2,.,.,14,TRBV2,TGTGCCAGCAGCCCAATTTTAGTAGAGGATGGCTACACCTTC,CASSPILVEDGYTF
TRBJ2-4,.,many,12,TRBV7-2,TGTGCCAGCAGCCCCCAGTTAAACATTCAGTACTTC,CASSPQLNIQYF
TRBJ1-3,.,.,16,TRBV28,TGTGCCAGCAGTTTATGGGGCAGGATCACTGGAAACACCATATATTTT,CASSLWGRITGNTIYF
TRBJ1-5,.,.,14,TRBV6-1,TGTGCCAGCAGTGAAGCGACCGTGGGGCAGCCCCAGCATTTT,CASSEATVGQPQHF
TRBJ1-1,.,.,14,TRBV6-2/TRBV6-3,TGTGCCACAAAACCGGGACACATGAACACTGAAGCTTTCTTT,CATKPGHMNTEAFF
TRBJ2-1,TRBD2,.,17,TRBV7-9,TGTGCCAGCAGCTCATCCCCCACTAGCGGGGCGTACAATGAGCAGTTCTTC,CASSSSPTSGAYNEQFF
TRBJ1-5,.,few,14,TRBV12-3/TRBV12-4,TGTGCCAGCAGTTTTGAGGGATCGGTTCAGCCCCAGCATTTT,CASSFEGSVQPQHF
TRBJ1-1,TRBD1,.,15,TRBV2,TGTGCCAGCAGAGCCTACCAGGGGGCTAACACTGAAGCTTTCTTT,CASRAYQGANTEAFF
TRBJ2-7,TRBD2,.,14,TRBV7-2,TGTGCCAGCACCTACGGGGGGGGAACGGGTATGGAGTACTTC,CASTYGGGTGMEYF
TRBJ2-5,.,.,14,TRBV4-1,TGCGCCAGCAGCCAACCGACTAGGGCGGAGACCCAGTACTTC,CASSQPTRAETQYF
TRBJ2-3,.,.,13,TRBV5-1,TGCGCCAGCAGCTTCAGGGAAATAGATACGCAGTATTTT,CASSFREIDTQYF
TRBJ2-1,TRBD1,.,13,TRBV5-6,TGTGCCAGCAGCTTGGAGGGGGCGAGTGAGCAGTTCTTC,CASSLEGASEQFF
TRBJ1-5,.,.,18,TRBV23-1,TGCGCCAGCAACCCGCAAATCGAGGGGCTTTCTGGCAATCAGCCCCAGCATTTT,CASNPQIEGLSGNQPQHF
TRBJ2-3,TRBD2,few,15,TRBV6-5,TGTGCCAGCAGCGCGGGACTAGCGGGAGTAGATACGCAGTATTTT,CASSAGLAGVDTQYF
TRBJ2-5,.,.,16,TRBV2,TGTGCCAGCAGTGAAAGGGGGGCCCTACCAGGGGAGACCCAGTACTTC,CASSERGALPGETQYF
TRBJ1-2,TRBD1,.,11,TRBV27,TGTGCCAGCAGACAGGGGTCCGTATGTACCTTC,CASRQGSVCTF
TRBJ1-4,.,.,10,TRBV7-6,TGTGCCAGCAGCTTTGCAAGTCTGTTTTTT,CASSFASLFF
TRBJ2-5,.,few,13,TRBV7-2,TGTGCCAGCAGCTTAGCGGAGGTGGAGACCCAGTACTTC,CASSLAEVETQYF
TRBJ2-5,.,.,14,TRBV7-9,TGTGCCAGCAGCTTTGACACCTCCCAAGAGACCCAGTACTTC,CASSFDTSQETQYF
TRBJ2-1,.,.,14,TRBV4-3,TGCGCCAGCAGCCAGCGGGCAGAATACAATGAGCAGTTCTTC,CASSQRAEYNEQFF
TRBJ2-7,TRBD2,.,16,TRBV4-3,TGCGCCAGCAGCCAAGAACGAGACGGGAGGTTCTACGAGCAGTACTTC,CASSQERDGRFYEQYF
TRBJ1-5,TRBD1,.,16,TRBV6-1,TGTGCCAGCAGAGACCTTAGGACAGGGAGTAGTCAGCCCCAGCATTTT,CASRDLRTGSSQPQHF
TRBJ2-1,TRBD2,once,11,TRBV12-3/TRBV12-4,TGTGCCAGCGTTAATAGCGGGGAGCAGTTCTTC,CASVNSGEQFF
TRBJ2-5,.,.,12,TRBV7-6,TGTGCCAGCAGCTCTCGGAGGGAGACCCAGTACTTC,CASSSRRETQYF
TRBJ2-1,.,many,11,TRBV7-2,TGTGCCAGCAGCCCCCGCGGGGAGCAGTTCTTC,CASSPRGEQFF
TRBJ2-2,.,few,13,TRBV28,TGTGCCAGCAGTTTCCAGGGGTCCGGGGAGCTGTTTTTT,CASSFQGSGELFF
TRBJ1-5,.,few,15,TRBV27,TGTGCCAGCCGTGACCTTAAACAGCGAGATCAGCCCCAGCATTTT,CASRDLKQRDQPQHF
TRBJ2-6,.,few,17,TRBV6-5,TGTGCCAGCAGTTACTCTGGGACACCTTCTGGGGCCAACGTCCTGACTTTC,CASSYSGTPSGANVLTF
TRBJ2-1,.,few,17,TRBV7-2,TGTGCCAGCAGCTTATATCGTGGCCCCCTCCTTTTGGATGAGCAGTTCTTC,CASSLYRGPLLLDEQFF
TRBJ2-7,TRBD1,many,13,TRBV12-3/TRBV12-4,TGTGCCAGCAGACCCGGACAGGCCTACGAGCAGTACTTC,CASRPGQAYEQYF
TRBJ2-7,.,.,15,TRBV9,TGTGCCAGCAGCGTAGCTCGTCTAAGGGCACACGAGCAGTACTTC,CASSVARLRAHEQYF
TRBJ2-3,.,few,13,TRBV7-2,TGTGCCAGCAGCTTGATGTTTGAAGATACGCAGTATTTT,CASSLMFEDTQYF